This TCR beta chain comes out of a study of blood T cells in healthy people across ages (dated by TCRdb to between 2014 and 2016). As for the study more broadly: In model experiments, template switching captured roughly one uniquely barcoded TCR beta cDNA molecule for every two T cells. Donors were grouped into four age groups: young (average 16 years), middle-aged (39), aged (approximately 58) and long-lived (approximately 75). The study analyzed two additional independent replicas of 1 million unique cDNA reads from the same blood draw for two donors, one aged 18 to 29 and one aged 80 or older. To avoid experimental bias, donors of different ages were distributed randomly across sequencing lanes. The study measured age-related changes in TCR beta repertoire diversity using deep sequencing normalized with unique cDNA molecular identifiers. The paper as a whole reports these results and caveats: Estimates of total diversity based on one million sequenced T cells were considered lower bounds and underestimates. Compared with the aged group, the long-lived group had more naive CD4+ T cells, fewer expanded clones and increased TCR diversity, a pattern suggesting age selection. Because the CMV infection status of the donors was unknown, age-related changes in expanded clonotypes may potentially have been confounded. Bulk unsorted PBMC profiling prevented conclusive comparison of naive and antigen-experienced compartments. A strong correlation was found between observed TCR beta diversity and the percentage of naive T cells measured by flow cytometry. As age increased, observed TCR beta diversity per million T cells dropped in a roughly linear way, and a significant reduction was already evident by age about 40.

Trimming takes 3 bases from V and 6 bases from J, and the germline ends sit 13 bases apart. Looking up the germline V gene (reference sequence) yields CDR1 DFQATT and CDR2 SNEGSKA. Measured from the cysteine to the phenylalanine, the CDR3 is 13 residues long. The CDR3 DNA has 39 bases and is translated from base 1. Note on this clonotype: Which antigen it targets is not known. One base away there is no much larger clone; base qualities are not given.

Library construction relied on 5' RACE. The sequencer listed for this sample is Illumina HiSeq 2500. The second PCR ran for roughly 7 to 11 cycles and used a J-beta primer mix along with a sample-barcoded 5' primer. A template-switch 5' adaptor carrying 12 random nucleotides introduced a unique molecular identifier onto each TCR beta cDNA molecule. At least 2.5 million CDR3-containing paired-end reads were obtained from each sample. All of the RNA was converted into first-strand cDNA using the Mint cDNA synthesis kit, with a TRBC-specific oligonucleotide serving as the primer. All cDNA was treated with uracil-DNA glycosylase and then went through a first 18-cycle PCR with the universal primers M1SS and BC2_uni_R. The original methods were these. For normalization, 1 million high-quality reads were randomly selected from each sample, with every read carrying a distinct molecular identifier. Instead of being binned into consensus sequences, reads with shared molecular identifiers were discarded. MiTCR, set to a Q25 quality threshold and the strictest error-elimination algorithm, was used for CDR3 identification, clonotype clustering and error correction. A nonparametric unseen species model with Euler transformation was used to estimate lower-bound total TCR beta diversity. In-frame beta chains were kept once TCRdb had trimmed the public reads at Q25 with fastp and called clones with MiXCR. Rows with one shared CDR3 protein collapse into an entry with the most common genes and DNA. Here the V and J calls rest on TCRdb's processing, not on the authors' analysis. Within this sample are 980,000 or so distinct CDR3 sequences, with 48% of them counted one time only. Together, the top ten hold 13% of the sample.

The donors were under 40 Caucasian individuals from Russia, aged roughly 6 to 100 years, who were systemically healthy. Each donor gave ten milliliters of peripheral blood, drawn into EDTA-treated Vacutainer tubes. Ficoll-Paque density-gradient centrifugation was used to isolate PBMCs, with at least 6.5 million per sample. Trizol reagent was used to extract total RNA from PBMCs, with at least 5.5 micrograms per sample. Naive CD45RAhigh/CD27high T cell percentages were measured by flow cytometry on a PBMC aliquot from every donor. Source material: blood. The rearrangement joined TRBV20-1 to TRBJ2-3, with TRBD2 perhaps the D gene, on 5 matching bases. The receptor was isolated from a man aged 25-45 years in good health. The sequenced DNA: TGCAGTGCTAGTAGTGGTCCGGGGGATACGCAGTATTTT. Translated, this is CSASSGPGDTQYF.